Each of the 12 T cell receptor beta chains below was sequenced from the same sample in a study of T-cell reconstitution after alpha-beta-depleted transplantation in children. Using unique molecular identifiers, the investigators prepared the TCRbeta library. One entry per CDR3 protein, called by TCRdb with MiXCR from the PCR reads. The table records tens of thousands of distinct CDR3 sequences, approximately 43% of them present only once. The material was PBMCs, mostly from graft donor cells, obtained 360 days after TCRalphabeta/CD19-depleted stem cell transplant. These receptors all come from a male patient under 18 who had a stem cell transplant for acute lymphoblastic leukemia, so the T cells may come from the graft donor.

The CDR3 nucleotides are TGTGCCAGCAGTCTCCCTCGGACGTCAACCCCCTACGAGCAGTACTTC. It codes for CASSLPRTSTPYEQYF. The V and J genes are TRBV12-3 or TRBV12-4 and TRBJ2-7; no clear D gene. The CDR3 totals 16 residues. Trimming removed 5 bases at V and 2 bases at J, with 19 bases between.

This chain links TRBV5-1 with TRBJ2-1, with a weak D call TRBD2 (5 bases). Trimming pared 7 bases from V and 0 bases from J, leaving 20 bases between. The length of the CDR3 is 17 residues. The V gene's germline CDR1 is SGHRS and CDR2 YFSETQ. CDR3 sequence reads: CASPLAQRPCSYNEQFF. The DNA of the CDR3 is TGCGCCAGCCCCCTGGCCCAGCGGCCCTGCTCCTACAATGAGCAGTTCTTC.

This clonotype has a handful of counts. V and J are TRBV29-1 and TRBJ2-5; 7 bases align to TRBD2. The CDR3 sequence is 14 residues long. Per germline, CDR1 SQVTM and CDR2 ANQGSEA. After removal of 4 bases from V and 1 base from J, the junction contained 6 bases not matched to a gene. CDR3 sequence reads: CSVVGSGSQETQYF. The CDR3 DNA follows: TGCAGCGTTGTAGGTAGCGGGTCCCAAGAGACCCAGTACTTC.

The chain joins TRBV29-1 to TRBJ2-7; D is possibly TRBD2 (5 bases). The V end lost 4 bases, the J end lost 7 bases, and 11 bases lay between the germline ends. The CDR3 consists of 11 residues. Germline V gene sequence: CDR1 SQVTM, CDR2 ANQGSEA. CDR3 protein: CSVATSQEQYF. CDR3 nucleotides: TGCAGCGTTGCTACTAGTCAAGAGCAGTACTTC.

The chain recombines TRBV12-5 with TRBJ1-1; 8 bases agree with TRBD1. The trim removed 7 bases at V and 2 bases at J, leaving 9 bases unmatched. CDR1 and CDR2 (germline): LGHNT, FRNRAP. The CDR3 covers 15 residues. The CDR3 DNA sequence: TGTGCTAGTGCCTCTCGGACAGGGCTAAACACTGAAGCTTTCTTT. As protein: CASASRTGLNTEAFF.

The V call is TRBV5-1, the J call TRBJ2-5, with 8 bases identical to TRBD1. Germline CDR1 reads SGHRS; CDR2 reads YFSETQ. The CDR3 covers 17 residues. The ends lost 2 bases at V and 2 bases at J; junction bases unmatched: 11. The DNA for the CDR3 is TGCGCCAGCAGCTTTCTCGGCGGACAGGGTGCACAAGAGACCCAGTACTTC. Amino acids: CASSFLGGQGAQETQYF.

The CDR3 nucleotides are TGCGCCAGCAGCTTGGTAGGCGGTTCCTACGAGCAGTACTTC. This translates into CASSLVGGSYEQYF. The chain links TRBV5-1 to TRBJ2-7; D remains ambiguous. CDR3 size: 14 residues. Germline V CDR1 and CDR2: SGHRS, YFSETQ. The ends were cut back, 0 bases at V and 1 base at J, with 8 bases in the middle.

V and J are TRBV10-3 and TRBJ2-3, with 13 positions matching TRBD2. Unmatched junction bases numbered 1, after V lost 3 bases and J lost 1 base. Germline V gives CDR1 ENHRY, CDR2 SYGVKD. The CDR3 runs to 16 residues. As DNA, the CDR3 is TGTGCCATCAGTGAAACTAGCGGGGGGGGCACAGATACGCAGTATTTT. It codes for CAISETSGGGTDTQYF.

The V call is TRBV12-3 or TRBV12-4, the J call TRBJ2-7, with TRBD1 matching over 8 bases. V dropped 6 bases and J dropped 2; count of bases not matched to a gene: 6. This CDR3 comprises 14 residues. The CDR3 is CASSGQGLTYEQYF. CDR3 sequence (DNA): TGTGCCAGCAGCGGACAGGGCCTAACCTACGAGCAGTACTTC.

The CDR3 is CASSFPSGGALNEQFF. CDR3 DNA sequence: TGCGCCAGCAGCTTTCCTAGCGGGGGGGCCCTCAATGAGCAGTTCTTC. The rearrangement links TRBV5-1 to TRBJ2-1, with TRBD2 identical over 12 bases. The CDR3 runs 16 residues. Germline trimming cut 2 bases from V and 6 bases from J; bases unmatched to any gene: 6. Germline V gene data show CDR1 as SGHRS and CDR2 as YFSETQ.

CDR3 sequence (DNA): TGTGCCAGCTCACCACCGGGAAATAAAGAGACCCAGTACTTC. This gives the protein CASSPPGNKETQYF. The rearrangement joins TRBV18 to TRBJ2-5, with D uncertain. Trimming removed 0 bases at V and 3 bases at J, with 8 bases between. CDR1 KGHSH and CDR2 LQKENI come from the germline V gene. The length of the CDR3 is 14 residues.

The V call is TRBV6-2 or TRBV6-3, the J call TRBJ2-5; 7 bases fit TRBD1. Looked up from germline, CDR1 is MNHEY and CDR2 is SVGEGT. V gave up 6 bases and J gave up 3 bases; unmatched junction bases: 7. The CDR3 has 14 residues. CDR3 sequence: CASRERGGKETQYF. The CDR3 nucleotides read TGTGCCAGCAGGGAAAGAGGGGGCAAAGAGACCCAGTACTTC.